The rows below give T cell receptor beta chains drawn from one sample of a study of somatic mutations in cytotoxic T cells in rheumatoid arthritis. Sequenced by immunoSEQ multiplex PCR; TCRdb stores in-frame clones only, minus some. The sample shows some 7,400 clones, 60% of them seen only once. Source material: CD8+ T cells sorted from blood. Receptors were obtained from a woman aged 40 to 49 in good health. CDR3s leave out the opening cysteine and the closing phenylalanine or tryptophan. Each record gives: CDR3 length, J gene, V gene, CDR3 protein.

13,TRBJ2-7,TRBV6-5,ASSYTTTGIYEQY
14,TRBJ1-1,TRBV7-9,ASSKSGQGGLAEAF
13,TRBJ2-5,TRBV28,ASSVYRGVEETQY
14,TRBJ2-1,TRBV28,ASSDGTSAPKDEQF
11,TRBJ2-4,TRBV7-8,ASSLATLDIQY
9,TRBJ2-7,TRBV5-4,ASSSGPEQY
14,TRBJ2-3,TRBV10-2,ASQGLGGPSTDTQY
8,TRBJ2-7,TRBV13,ASSLDEQY
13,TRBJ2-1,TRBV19,ASSIDQGAYNEQF
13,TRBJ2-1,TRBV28,ASSSSGAAYNEQF
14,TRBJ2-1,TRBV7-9,ASSSWTSGSGNEQF
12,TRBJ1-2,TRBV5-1,ASSLDAGNYGYT
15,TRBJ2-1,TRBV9,ASSVRPGTSGWDEQF
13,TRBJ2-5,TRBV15,ATSTLLAGEETQY
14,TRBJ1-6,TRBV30,AWSRRDTREFSPLH
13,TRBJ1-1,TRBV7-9,ASSSPQGTDTEAF
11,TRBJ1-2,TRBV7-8,ASSLGTGVGYT
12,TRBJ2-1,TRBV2,ASSVTSSYNEQF
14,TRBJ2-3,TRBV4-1,ASSPLGLANTDTQY
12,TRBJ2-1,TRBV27,ASSSLSGYNEQF
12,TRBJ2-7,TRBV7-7,ASSTGPFAYEQY
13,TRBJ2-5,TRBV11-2,ASSLQGTGGETQY
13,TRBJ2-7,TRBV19,ASSVRASSSYEQY
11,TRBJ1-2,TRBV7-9,ASSSGLNYGYT
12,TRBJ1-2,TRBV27,ASSPAGVLGGYT
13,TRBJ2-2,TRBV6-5,ASSSSGTSAGELF
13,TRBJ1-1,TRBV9,ASSVFGTGDTEAF
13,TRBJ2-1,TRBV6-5,ASSRDGSSYNEQF
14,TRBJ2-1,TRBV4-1,ASSHPHSGTENGRF
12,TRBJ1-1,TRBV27,ASSLSPGGTEAF
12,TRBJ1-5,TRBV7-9,ASSLGSNPQPQH
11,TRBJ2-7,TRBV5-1,ASSLVAGDEQY
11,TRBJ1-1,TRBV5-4,ASSSLRGTEAF
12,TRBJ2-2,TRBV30,AWGKGAYTGELF
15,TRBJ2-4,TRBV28,ASSESLGGLAKNIQY
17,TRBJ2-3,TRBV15,ATSRDRGASGRLADTQY